The 28 T cell receptor beta chains below all came from one sample that was sequenced in a study of sequential checkpoint blockade in melanoma (dated by TCRdb to between 2019 and 2020). The treatment or condition label, as the study defines it: randomized to nivolumab then ipilimumab (arm A) or the reverse (arm B). The library was generated by the immunoSEQ multiplex PCR assay. This immuneACCESS table, as held by TCRdb, lists in-frame sequences with V and J called but not all clones. Of the missing ones, under half trace to an unresolved V gene in checked studies; the others have no known cause. Here the sample has fewer than 25,000 clones; around 70% occur a single time. The top ten clones comprise over 15% of the sample. The sequencing used CD8+ T cells sorted from blood (inferred from file names), collected from a patient given nivolumab and ipilimumab in sequence. These receptors all come from a human donor with melanoma.

V and J are TRBV27 and TRBJ1-2; D unclear. Looked up from germline, CDR1 is MNHEY and CDR2 is SMNVEV (reference sequence). The CDR3 extends over 17 amino acids. The V end lost 0 bases, the J end lost 5 bases, and 19 bases lay between the germline ends. The CDR3 DNA reads as TGTGCCAGCAGTTTATCGCCCTCACCTAGGAACAATTATGGCTACACCTTC. It codes for CASSLSPSPRNNYGYTF.

The rearrangement links TRBV27 to TRBJ2-1; D possibly corresponds to TRBD2 (6 bases). The CDR3 loop spans 14 amino acids. The V end was cut by 2 bases, the J end by 4 bases, with 9 bases between. Germline V gene data show CDR1 as MNHEY and CDR2 as SMNVEV (reference sequence). The CDR3 DNA reads TGTGCCAGCAGTTTAAGGGCGGGATACAATGAGCAGTTCTTC. It encodes CASSLRAGYNEQFF.

V and J are TRBV27 and TRBJ2-2; D gene uncertain. CDR3 length: 16 amino acids. V lost 5 bases to trimming and J lost 1 base, with 14 bases between them. The germline V gene has CDR1 MNHEY and CDR2 SMNVEV (reference sequence). The CDR3 sequence: CASSLPATLNTGELFF. The DNA for the CDR3 is TGTGCCAGCAGTCTCCCCGCGACATTGAACACCGGGGAGCTGTTTTTT.

This clone was observed a handful of times. V and J are TRBV5-4 and TRBJ1-2, with 7 bases aligning to TRBD1. CDR1 is SGHNT, CDR2 YYREEE, per germline (reference sequence). Trimming took 0 bases from V and 4 from J; bases not matched to a gene: 3. This CDR3 region has 14 residues. The CDR3: CASSLGQGSYGYTF. CDR3 in DNA: TGTGCCAGCAGCTTGGGACAGGGCTCCTATGGCTACACCTTC.

This chain connects TRBV6-1 to TRBJ1-2; a weak D match, TRBD1 (5 bases). V was trimmed by 0 bases and J by 7 bases, leaving 9 bases between them. The germline gives CDR1 MNHNS, CDR2 SASEGT. The CDR3 covers 13 residues. CDR3 in amino acids: CASSEAERGGYTF. For the CDR3, the DNA is TGTGCCAGCAGTGAAGCTGAAAGGGGTGGCTACACCTTC.

Written as DNA, the CDR3 is TGTGCCAGCAGCGTAACTGTTGGGGGCGGCTACGAGCAGTACTTC. It is translated as CASSVTVGGGYEQYF. This chain links TRBV9 with TRBJ2-7; TRBD1 might be the D (6 bases). The CDR3 spans 15 residues. CDR1 is SGDLS and CDR2 is YYNGEE in the germline V gene. With 1 base removed from V and 3 bases from J, the gap between germline ends came to 14 bases.

CDR3 loop: CASIQGGLSSYEQYF. CDR3 in DNA: TGTGCCAGCATCCAGGGGGGACTTTCCTCCTACGAGCAGTACTTC. The chain recombines TRBV5-5 with TRBJ2-7; the D gene is possibly TRBD1 (7 bases). Trimming left V 6 bases short and J 0 bases short, with 16 bases between. Germline V gene sequence: CDR1 SGHKS, CDR2 YYEKEE (reference sequence). CDR3 length: 15 residues.

V gene TRBV27 combines with J gene TRBJ1-2, with a tentative D call TRBD1 (5 bases). V was shortened by 6 bases and J by 3 bases, with 14 bases between the two germline ends. Germline loops: CDR1 MNHEY, CDR2 SMNVEV (reference sequence). This CDR3 spans 14 amino acids. CDR3 residues: CASSPRVGDYGYTF. CDR3 in DNA: TGTGCCAGCAGCCCCAGGGTTGGAGACTATGGCTACACCTTC.

CDR3 sequence: CASSQPGLYNEQFF. The CDR3 DNA reads as TGTGCCAGCAGCCAACCGGGACTATACAATGAGCAGTTCTTC. The chain joins TRBV28 to TRBJ2-1, with TRBD2 matching over 7 bases. Looked up from germline, CDR1 is MDHEN and CDR2 is SYDVKM. CDR3 length: 14 amino acids. After removal of 6 bases from V and 4 bases from J, the junction contained 6 bases not matched to a gene.

The rearrangement uses TRBV6-5 and TRBJ1-2; 8 nucleotides align to TRBD1. Trimming removed 6 bases from V and 7 bases from J; junction bases left unmatched: 7. Germline V gene lookup returns CDR1 MNHEY and CDR2 SVGAGI. CDR3 size: 13 residues. The CDR3 is CASSAQGALGYTF. The CDR3 nucleotides read TGTGCCAGCAGCGCCCAGGGGGCGCTTGGCTACACCTTC.

This clone was counted between two and nine times. This sequence joins TRBV2 and TRBJ2-2; no reliable D call. The CDR3 spans 13 residues. Deletions cut 7 bases from V and 1 base from J, with 7 bases between. Germline-derived CDR1 and CDR2 are SNHLY and FYNNEI. Written as DNA, the CDR3 is TGTGCCAGCACTGGCCAGAACACCGGGGAGCTGTTTTTT. Translated, it gives CASTGQNTGELFF.

This sequence joins TRBV20-1 and TRBJ2-5; D is unresolved. Between the trimmed V and J ends, which lost 7 bases and 4 bases, there was a span of 7 bases. The CDR3 is made up of 10 amino acids. CDR1 DFQATT and CDR2 SNEGSKA come from the germline V gene (reference sequence). The DNA of the CDR3 is TGCAGTGTCCCAGTAGAGACCCAGTACTTC. It codes for CSVPVETQYF.

The V call is TRBV5-6, the J call TRBJ1-2; TRBD1 is a possible D gene (5 bases). The CDR3 sequence is 14 residues long. V was trimmed by 4 bases and J by 5 bases, leaving 15 bases between them. Germline CDR1 and CDR2: SGHDT and YYEEEE. The CDR3: CASSPQGRTYGYTF. The CDR3 bases are TGTGCCAGCAGCCCTCAAGGGAGGACATATGGCTACACCTTC. The whole variable domain, remainder taken from reference TRBV5-6 and TRBJ1-2, is DAGVTQSPTHLIKTRGQQVTLRCSPKSGHDTVSWYQQALGQGPQFIFQYYEEEERQRGNFPDRFSGHQFPNYSSELNVNALLLGDSALYLCASSPQGRTYGYTFGSGTRLTVV.

The rearrangement links TRBV7-8 to TRBJ2-3; 7 nucleotides align to TRBD1. CDR3 length: 14 residues. Germline CDR1 is SGHVS and CDR2 is FQNEAQ. The trim removed 4 bases at V and 4 bases at J, leaving 5 bases unmatched. Written as DNA, the CDR3 is TGTGCCAGCAGCTACCGGGACAGTCCAGATACGCAGTATTTT. This gives the protein CASSYRDSPDTQYF.

Here the CDR3 DNA reads TGTGCCAGCAGTTACTCTTTTACAAGTGAAAACTATGGCTACACCTTC. This codes for CASSYSFTSENYGYTF. V usage is TRBV6-5 and J usage is TRBJ1-2; no clear D. The CDR3 spans 16 residues. The germline V gene has CDR1 MNHEY and CDR2 SVGAGI. The germline V and J ends were trimmed by 0 bases and 2 bases, with 13 bases remaining between them.

There are a few counts of this clone. The chain recombines TRBV6-1 with TRBJ2-5, with D unresolved. V was pared by 7 bases and J by 2 bases, with 5 bases between. There are 11 residues in the CDR3. Germline V gene data show CDR1 as MNHNS and CDR2 as SASEGT. CDR3: CASTLQETQYF. DNA for the CDR3: TGTGCCAGCACCCTTCAAGAGACCCAGTACTTC.

The rearrangement uses TRBV6-5 and TRBJ1-1, with D perhaps matching TRBD1 (5 bases). Germline values: CDR1 MNHEY, CDR2 SVGAGI. This CDR3 contains 11 residues. V was cut by 8 bases and J by 10 bases, with 14 bases left in between. CDR3 bases: TGTGCCAGCCCCAACAGGCTCTCAGCTTTCTTT. This encodes CASPNRLSAFF.

The rearrangement links TRBV6-5 to TRBJ2-3, with 8 bases identical to TRBD2. This CDR3 has 15 amino acids. The junction had 6 bases not matched to a gene; V was cut back by 3 bases and J by 4 bases. The germline CDR1 and CDR2 sequences are MNHEY and SVGAGI. CDR3 sequence: CASSYGTSAADTQYF. The DNA for the CDR3 is TGTGCCAGCAGTTATGGGACTAGTGCGGCAGATACGCAGTATTTT.

The rearrangement joins TRBV9 to TRBJ2-1, with D perhaps matching TRBD2 (7 bases). From germline, CDR1 is SGDLS and CDR2 YYNGEE. V was trimmed by 0 bases and J by 3 bases, leaving 10 bases between them. This CDR3 contains 15 residues. CDR3 amino acids: CASSVGGGVYNEQFF. As DNA, the CDR3 is TGTGCCAGCAGCGTAGGGGGGGGCGTCTACAATGAGCAGTTCTTC.

The chain combines TRBV4-3 with TRBJ2-7; tentatively, D is TRBD2 (6 bases). V was clipped by 1 base and J by 3 bases, with 13 bases between them. Per germline, CDR1 LGHNA and CDR2 YSLEER. This CDR3 contains 15 residues. CDR3 in amino acids: CASSQGSTGDYEQYF. CDR3 nucleotide sequence: TGCGCCAGCAGCCAAGGATCGACGGGGGACTACGAGCAGTACTTC.

The chain links TRBV9 to TRBJ1-3, with 8 bases fitting TRBD1. CDR3 size: 14 residues. V gave up 4 bases and J gave up 4 bases; unmatched junction bases: 4. Germline CDR1 and CDR2: SGDLS and YYNGEE. The CDR3 reads CASSIGQGGNTIYF. In nucleotides, the CDR3 is TGTGCCAGCAGCATCGGACAGGGAGGAAACACCATATATTTT. Using reference TRBV9 and TRBJ1-3 for the parts outside the CDR3, the full variable domain is DSGVTQTPKHLITATGQRVTLRCSPRSGDLSVYWYQQSLDQGLQFLIQYYNGEERAKGNILERFSAQQFPDLHSELNLSSLELGDSALYFCASSIGQGGNTIYFGEGSWLTVV.

This chain joins TRBV7-3 and TRBJ2-7, with 12 bases identical to TRBD2. This CDR3 is 15 amino acids long. V lost 2 bases, J lost 5 bases, and 4 bases stayed unmatched. Germline V lookup: CDR1 SGHTA, CDR2 FQGTGA. The CDR3 loop reads CASSLLAGGLHEQYF. The CDR3 bases are TGTGCCAGCAGCTTACTAGCGGGGGGGCTGCACGAGCAGTACTTC.

The rearrangement joins TRBV19 to TRBJ2-1; TRBD2 aligns across 11 bases. V lost 9 bases and J lost 4; bases outside the gene matches: 2. CDR1 is LNHDA, CDR2 SQIVND, per germline (reference sequence). The CDR3 covers 13 residues. Here the CDR3 DNA reads TGTGCCAGCCGACTAGCGGGGTACAATGAGCAGTTCTTC. It encodes CASRLAGYNEQFF.

This chain connects TRBV27 to TRBJ2-7; D not certain. Germline loops: CDR1 MNHEY, CDR2 SMNVEV (reference sequence). The CDR3 loop spans 12 amino acids. The germline V and J ends were trimmed by 0 bases and 7 bases, with 7 bases remaining between them. The CDR3 spells CASSLSTGEQYV. The CDR3 DNA reads TGTGCCAGCAGTTTATCGACTGGAGAGCAGTACGTC.

J is TRBJ2-7 and V is TRBV6-6; 11 bases are a match to TRBD2. CDR1 MNHNY and CDR2 SVGAGI come from the germline V gene (reference sequence). The CDR3 loop spans 15 amino acids. With V trimmed by 6 bases and J by 2 bases, 6 bases remained unmatched. CDR3 sequence reads: CASSPGSGGAYEQYF. CDR3 DNA: TGTGCCAGCAGCCCCGGTAGCGGGGGGGCCTACGAGCAGTACTTC.

The rearrangement links TRBV10-1 to TRBJ1-1; D gene ambiguous. The V gene lost 2 bases and the J gene lost 5 bases, with 9 bases spanning the gap. CDR1 is WNHNN and CDR2 is SYGVQD in the germline V gene (reference sequence). The CDR3 is made up of 13 amino acids. CDR3 DNA sequence: TGCGCCAGCAGTGAGATGACGGGGACTGAAGCTTTCTTT. Translating it yields CASSEMTGTEAFF.

J is TRBJ2-3 and V is TRBV11-1, with TRBD1 identical over 8 bases. V gave up 4 bases and J gave up 5 bases; unmatched junction bases: 5. The CDR3 loop spans 14 amino acids. CDR1 SGHAT and CDR2 FQDESV come from the germline V gene (reference sequence). In DNA form, the CDR3 reads TGTGCCAGCAGCTCCGGACAGGGCTTAGATACGCAGTATTTT. This translates into CASSSGQGLDTQYF.

In this sample, this clone turned up a few times. The rearrangement links TRBV4-2 to TRBJ1-2; 7 bases match TRBD1. Germline lookup yields CDR1 LGHNA and CDR2 YNFKEQ. V lost 6 bases, J lost 6 bases, and 7 bases stayed unmatched. The CDR3 runs to 13 residues. DNA for the CDR3: TGTGCCAGCAGAGTACAGGGGAGCCATGGCTACACCTTC. It encodes CASRVQGSHGYTF.